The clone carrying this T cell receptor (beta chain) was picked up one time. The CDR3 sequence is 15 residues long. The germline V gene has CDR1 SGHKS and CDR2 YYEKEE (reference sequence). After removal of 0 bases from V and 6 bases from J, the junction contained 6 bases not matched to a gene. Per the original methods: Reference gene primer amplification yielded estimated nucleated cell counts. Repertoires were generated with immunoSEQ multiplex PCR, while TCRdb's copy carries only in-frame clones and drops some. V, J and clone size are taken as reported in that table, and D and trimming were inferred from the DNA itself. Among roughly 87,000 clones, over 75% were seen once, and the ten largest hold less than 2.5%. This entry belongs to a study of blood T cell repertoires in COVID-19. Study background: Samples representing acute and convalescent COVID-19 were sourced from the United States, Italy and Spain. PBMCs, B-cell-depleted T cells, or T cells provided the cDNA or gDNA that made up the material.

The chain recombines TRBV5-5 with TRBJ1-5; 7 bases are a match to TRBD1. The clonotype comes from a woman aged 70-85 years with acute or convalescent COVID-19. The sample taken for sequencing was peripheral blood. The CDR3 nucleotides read TGTGCCAGCAGCTTGGTAGGGGGCGCAGGTCAGCCCCAGCATTTT. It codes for CASSLVGGAGQPQHF.